The entry that follows covers one T cell receptor (beta chain) sequence. Its antigen is as yet unknown. V lost 4 bases, J lost 0 bases, and 13 bases lay in between. Germline V lookup: CDR1 SGHDN, CDR2 FVKESK. The CDR3 extends over 15 amino acids. Data came from immunoSEQ multiplex PCR; TCRdb stores just in-frame clones and leaves some out. The sample has 52,000 or so clones, 65% to 85% seen once; the top ten hold about a sixth. The source of the sample is a study of T cells in localized non-small cell lung cancer. Study conclusions and caveats: Patients showing higher blood T cell density tended to see longer overall survival.

Sequences were derived from peripheral blood mononuclear cells, sampled before any cancer treatment. The chain employs TRBV14 and TRBJ2-7; D tentatively fits TRBD1 or TRBD2 (5 bases each). The source is a man aged 40 to 70 with stage III lung adenocarcinoma. CDR3 coding DNA: TGTGCCAGCAGCCCGGGACCACCTAACTCCTACGAGCAGTACTTC. It is translated as CASSPGPPNSYEQYF.